The 13 T cell receptor beta chains listed next were all sequenced from one sample in a study of blood T cell repertoires in COVID-19. Clones were read by immunoSEQ multiplex PCR, and TCRdb kept only the in-frame ones, dropping some. This table holds 650,000 to 800,000 clones, 90% found once. Source material: peripheral blood. All receptors derive from a woman younger than 35 with acute or convalescent COVID-19.

The chain uses TRBV5-1 and TRBJ1-1, with TRBD1 matching over 12 bases. This CDR3 has 15 amino acids. Germline V gene data show CDR1 as SGHRS and CDR2 as YFSETQ. Trimming at V came to 4 bases and at J to 6 bases, leaving 7 bases not matched to a gene. This CDR3 reads CASSPGTGGFAEAFF. CDR3 coding DNA: TGCGCCAGCAGCCCAGGGACAGGGGGCTTCGCTGAAGCTTTCTTT.

The rearrangement uses TRBV5-1 and TRBJ2-1, with a possible D match to TRBD1 (6 bases). The V end lost 2 bases, the J end lost 5 bases, and 14 bases lay between the germline ends. This CDR3 is built from 15 residues. Germline CDR1 reads SGHRS; CDR2 reads YFSETQ. CDR3 sequence: CASSLTGTGNNEQFF. The CDR3 DNA sequence: TGCGCCAGCAGCTTAACAGGGACGGGCAACAATGAGCAGTTCTTC.

V is TRBV12-5 and J is TRBJ2-4; 7 nucleotides match TRBD2. Germline-derived CDR1 and CDR2 are LGHNT and FRNRAP. V lost 5 bases, J lost 8 bases, and 18 bases stayed unmatched. The CDR3 has 17 residues. The CDR3 DNA is TGTGCTAGTGGTACCCCAGCTAGCGGCATCCTAGGGGACATTCAGTACTTC. Encoded protein: CASGTPASGILGDIQYF.

This chain connects TRBV7-9 to TRBJ1-6, with a tentative D call TRBD1 (5 bases). Between the trimmed V and J ends, which lost 4 bases and 10 bases, there was a span of 11 bases. The CDR3 is made up of 13 amino acids. The germline V gene encodes CDR1 SEHNR and CDR2 FQNEAQ (reference sequence). The CDR3 nucleotides read TGTGCCAGCAGCTCAGGGTTAGAATCACCCCTCCACTTT. Its translation: CASSSGLESPLHF.

This clone was observed once. V is TRBV30 and J is TRBJ1-4; 9 bases are a match to TRBD1. J lost 8 bases, V lost 5 bases, and 12 bases had no gene match. The CDR3 runs to 15 residues. Per the germline V gene, CDR1 is GTSNPN and CDR2 is SVGIG (reference sequence). The chain's CDR3 is CAWAPGQGKNEKLFF. The CDR3 nucleotides read TGTGCCTGGGCCCCGGGACAGGGAAAAAACGAAAAACTGTTTTTT.

V gene TRBV5-1 combines with J gene TRBJ2-7; weak D call: TRBD1 (7 bases). The CDR3 is 13 residues long. Trimming cost V 0 bases and J 11 bases, with 15 bases left between them. The germline V gene has CDR1 SGHRS and CDR2 YFSETQ. The CDR3, as DNA: TGCGCCAGCAGCTTGGTGGGCGCGGGACAGAAGTACTTC. Its protein product is CASSLVGAGQKYF.

This clone was found once. The chain couples TRBV6-1 to TRBJ1-5; a possible D gene is TRBD1 (5 bases). Germline V gene sequence: CDR1 MNHNS, CDR2 SASEGT. The CDR3 runs 15 residues. V lost 0 bases to trimming and J lost 5 bases, with 11 bases between them. CDR3 nucleotides: TGTGCCAGCAGTGAAGCGATATGGGGGGATCAGCCCCAGCATTTT. The encoded protein is CASSEAIWGDQPQHF.

This chain uses TRBV3-1 (or the pseudogene TRBV3-2) with TRBJ2-1; TRBD1 matches 9 bases. J gave up 7 bases and V 3 bases, and 7 bases lay outside the gene matches. Per germline, CDR1 LGHDT and CDR2 YNNKEL (reference sequence). This CDR3 is 15 amino acids long. This CDR3 is CASSHGGQGRNEQFF. CDR3 DNA: TGTGCCAGCAGCCACGGGGGACAGGGAAGGAATGAGCAGTTCTTC.

The chain employs TRBV30 and TRBJ1-5; the D gene is possibly TRBD1 (6 bases). V was trimmed by 7 bases and J by 7 bases, leaving 11 bases between them. Germline-derived CDR1 and CDR2 are GTSNPN and SVGIG (reference sequence). The CDR3 consists of 11 residues. The CDR3 DNA follows: TGTGCCTCGGGCCAGGGGCAGCCCCAGCATTTT. Translated: CASGQGQPQHF.

J is TRBJ1-2 and V is TRBV11-2; D is perhaps TRBD1 (6 bases). The CDR3 is made up of 15 amino acids. Germline V CDR1 and CDR2: SGHAT, FQNNGV. V was shortened by 0 bases and J by 6 bases, with 14 bases between the two germline ends. CDR3 nucleotides: TGTGCCAGCAGCTTAGATCTGGGGGGGCTGGATGGCTACACCTTC. Translated: CASSLDLGGLDGYTF.

V usage is TRBV4-1 and J usage is TRBJ2-5; no clear D. Trimming took 1 base from V and 7 from J, leaving 10 bases between them. The V gene's germline CDR1 is MGHRA and CDR2 YSYEKL. This CDR3 has 13 amino acids. The CDR3 nucleotides are TGCGCCAGCAGCCAAGGTCCTATCGGGACCCAGTACTTC. This sequence encodes CASSQGPIGTQYF.

The genes are TRBV7-2 and TRBJ1-1, with 7 positions matching TRBD1. Germline CDR1 reads SGHTA; CDR2 reads FQGNSA. Trimming cost V 0 bases and J 1 base; bases outside gene matches: 17. This CDR3 has 20 amino acids. The CDR3 bases are TGTGCCAGCAGCTTAGCCGGAGGGGGCGCATTGAATGAATGGAACACTGAAGCTTTCTTT. Translating it yields CASSLAGGGALNEWNTEAFF.

The J gene is TRBJ1-5, the V gene TRBV7-2, with D tentatively TRBD1 (5 bases). The CDR3 contains 17 residues. V shed 1 base and J shed 6 bases, with 19 bases lying between them. Germline V lookup: CDR1 SGHTA, CDR2 FQGNSA. For the CDR3, the DNA is TGTGCCAGCAGCTTAGGTAAAGGGGAGCGGGGTAGTCAGCCCCAGCATTTT. Its protein product is CASSLGKGERGSQPQHF.